A selection of T cell receptor beta chains follows, all from one sample in a study of OX40 agonist ivuxolimab in advanced cancers. Clones were read by immunoSEQ multiplex PCR, and TCRdb kept only the in-frame ones, dropping some. Counted here are roughly 80,000 clones, nearly 85% occurring once; the ten biggest clones make up 5.5% to 7.5%. Sample: CD4+ or CD8+ T cells sorted from blood, taken in a trial of the OX40 agonist ivuxolimab. The receptors shown here come from an adult with an advanced solid tumor such as melanoma, head and neck, liver or kidney cancer. The CDR3 runs from the conserved cysteine through the conserved F or W. Each record gives: J gene, clone size, V gene, D gene, CDR3 DNA, CDR3 protein. The D gene is left open where the match is weak. The listing skips clone size in some rows; elsewhere it reads once, few, many or a size class.

J gene: TRBJ2-1; clone size: NA; V gene: TRBV7-3; D gene: TRBD2; CDR3 DNA: TGTGCCAGCAGCCTAGCGGGAGTTGTAAATGAGCAGTTCTTC; CDR3 protein: CASSLAGVVNEQFF
J gene: TRBJ1-2; clone size: NA; V gene: TRBV28; D gene: NA; CDR3 DNA: TGTGCCAGCAGCGACGGGGGGCCACGTAGGTCCTCCTCCTTC; CDR3 protein: CASSDGGPRRSSSF
J gene: TRBJ2-7; clone size: NA; V gene: TRBV13; D gene: NA; CDR3 DNA: TGTGCCAGCAGCTTGGGTGGCAGACCCCGGTCTGGCGAGCAGTACTTC; CDR3 protein: CASSLGGRPRSGEQYF
J gene: TRBJ2-1; clone size: NA; V gene: TRBV30; D gene: NA; CDR3 DNA: TGTGCCTGGAAACCCCCAGGTTGGACGGGGTGGGAGCAGTTCTTC; CDR3 protein: CAWKPPGWTGWEQFF
J gene: TRBJ1-1; clone size: NA; V gene: TRBV7-9; D gene: TRBD1; CDR3 DNA: TGTGCCAGCAGCTTAGTGGCGGACAGGGTCGCTTTCTTT; CDR3 protein: CASSLVADRVAFF
J gene: TRBJ1-1; clone size: NA; V gene: TRBV5-1; D gene: NA; CDR3 DNA: TGCGCCAGCACCTCGGGGTACATGGCTTTCTTT; CDR3 protein: CASTSGYMAFF
J gene: TRBJ1-1; clone size: NA; V gene: TRBV19; D gene: NA; CDR3 DNA: TGTGCCAGTTCTCGGGGCACTGAAGCTTTCTTT; CDR3 protein: CASSRGTEAFF
J gene: TRBJ2-6; clone size: NA; V gene: TRBV5-1; D gene: NA; CDR3 DNA: TGCGCCAGCACCCAAGACTCTGGGGCCAACGTCCTGACTTTC; CDR3 protein: CASTQDSGANVLTF
J gene: TRBJ1-2; clone size: NA; V gene: TRBV7-9; D gene: NA; CDR3 DNA: TGTGCCAGCAGCTTAGCACCGGCCACCCCAGGCGGCTACACCTTC; CDR3 protein: CASSLAPATPGGYTF
J gene: TRBJ1-5; clone size: NA; V gene: TRBV27; D gene: NA; CDR3 DNA: TGTGCCAGCAGAGCGGGACGCAATCAGCCCCAGCATTTT; CDR3 protein: CASRAGRNQPQHF
J gene: TRBJ2-3; clone size: NA; V gene: TRBV7-2; D gene: TRBD2; CDR3 DNA: TGTGCCAGCACCCAACTAGCGGGAGCAGGAGATACGCAGTATTTT; CDR3 protein: CASTQLAGAGDTQYF
J gene: TRBJ2-2; clone size: NA; V gene: TRBV6-6; D gene: NA; CDR3 DNA: TGTGCCAGCACCTTAGGAAGGTCCGGGGAGCTGTTTTTT; CDR3 protein: CASTLGRSGELFF
J gene: TRBJ1-1; clone size: once; V gene: TRBV7-9; D gene: NA; CDR3 DNA: TGTGCCAGCAGCCTTCAGGAGAACACTGAAGCTTTCTTT; CDR3 protein: CASSLQENTEAFF
J gene: TRBJ1-6; clone size: few; V gene: TRBV30; D gene: TRBD1; CDR3 DNA: TGTGCCTGGAGTCTCGCGGGGGCGGTAAGCAGATACAGGGGTTATAATTCACCCCTCCACTTT; CDR3 protein: CAWSLAGAVSRYRGYNSPLHF
J gene: TRBJ1-2; clone size: NA; V gene: TRBV5-4; D gene: NA; CDR3 DNA: TGTGCCAGCACCAAGACAGCTGGAGCGAGTGGCTACACCTTC; CDR3 protein: CASTKTAGASGYTF
J gene: TRBJ2-5; clone size: once; V gene: TRBV21-1; D gene: NA; CDR3 DNA: TGTGCCAGTCTAGCGGGATTGGAGACCCAGTACTTC; CDR3 protein: CASLAGLETQYF
J gene: TRBJ2-1; clone size: NA; V gene: TRBV6-6; D gene: TRBD2; CDR3 DNA: TGTGCCAGCAGTTACTCTGGCGGGAGGGCCTACAATGAGCAGTTCTTC; CDR3 protein: CASSYSGGRAYNEQFF
J gene: TRBJ2-5; clone size: once; V gene: TRBV7-9; D gene: NA; CDR3 DNA: TGTGCCAGCAGCTTAGACAGGGCGCAGTACTTC; CDR3 protein: CASSLDRAQYF
J gene: TRBJ2-5; clone size: NA; V gene: TRBV19; D gene: NA; CDR3 DNA: TGTGCCAGTAGCCCCAGGGGATGGACGGAAGAGACCCAGTACTTC; CDR3 protein: CASSPRGWTEETQYF
J gene: TRBJ2-2; clone size: NA; V gene: TRBV9; D gene: TRBD1; CDR3 DNA: TGTGCCAGCAGGGGGGACAGGGTTTTCGCGGACACCGGGGAGCTGTTTTTT; CDR3 protein: CASRGDRVFADTGELFF
J gene: TRBJ1-1; clone size: NA; V gene: TRBV11-2; D gene: TRBD1; CDR3 DNA: TGTGCCAGCAGCTTCGGGGGACAGACGAACACTGAAGCTTTCTTT; CDR3 protein: CASSFGGQTNTEAFF
J gene: TRBJ2-2; clone size: NA; V gene: TRBV29-1; D gene: NA; CDR3 DNA: TGCAGCGTTATTACAGGGACCTTAAACACCGGGGAGCTGTTTTTT; CDR3 protein: CSVITGTLNTGELFF
J gene: TRBJ1-2; clone size: few; V gene: TRBV5-1; D gene: NA; CDR3 DNA: TGCGCCAGCAGCTTGGACGCTAACCGTGGTGGCTACACCTTC; CDR3 protein: CASSLDANRGGYTF
J gene: TRBJ2-5; clone size: NA; V gene: TRBV11-2; D gene: TRBD1; CDR3 DNA: TGTGCCAGCAGCTTAGGACAGGGGGCATTGGAGACCCAGTACTTC; CDR3 protein: CASSLGQGALETQYF
J gene: TRBJ2-7; clone size: many; V gene: TRBV6-5; D gene: NA; CDR3 DNA: TGTGCCAGCAGCCGAATAGAAAATCCGTACGAGCAGTACTTC; CDR3 protein: CASSRIENPYEQYF
J gene: TRBJ1-1; clone size: NA; V gene: TRBV13; D gene: NA; CDR3 DNA: TGTGCCAGCAGCTCTAGGGGTTCTCGAACAGCTTTCTTT; CDR3 protein: CASSSRGSRTAFF
J gene: TRBJ1-2; clone size: NA; V gene: TRBV4-3; D gene: TRBD1; CDR3 DNA: TGCGCCAGCAGCCACCTCGGACAGGTGGACTATGGCTACACCTTC; CDR3 protein: CASSHLGQVDYGYTF
J gene: TRBJ2-7; clone size: NA; V gene: TRBV4-2; D gene: NA; CDR3 DNA: TGTGCCAGCAGCCAAGAACTAGACCGGGAGCAGTACTTC; CDR3 protein: CASSQELDREQYF
J gene: TRBJ1-1; clone size: NA; V gene: TRBV7-3; D gene: NA; CDR3 DNA: TGTGCCAGCAGCTCCCTCGGAGGCACTGAAGCTTTCTTT; CDR3 protein: CASSSLGGTEAFF
J gene: TRBJ1-2; clone size: few; V gene: TRBV19; D gene: NA; CDR3 DNA: TGTGCCAGTAGTATCCCGGATGTCGGTGGCTACACCTTC; CDR3 protein: CASSIPDVGGYTF
J gene: TRBJ1-1; clone size: NA; V gene: TRBV28; D gene: NA; CDR3 DNA: TGTGCCAGCAGTTTAGGGGGCGGCATGAACACTGAAGCTTTCTTT; CDR3 protein: CASSLGGGMNTEAFF
J gene: TRBJ1-4; clone size: NA; V gene: TRBV2; D gene: NA; CDR3 DNA: TGTGCCAGCAGCGGGACGGGAAATGAAAAACTGTTTTTT; CDR3 protein: CASSGTGNEKLFF
J gene: TRBJ2-7; clone size: NA; V gene: TRBV14; D gene: NA; CDR3 DNA: TGTGCCAGCAGCCAAAGTCTCGGGCGGGCCTTAGGGCAGTACTTC; CDR3 protein: CASSQSLGRALGQYF
J gene: TRBJ1-6; clone size: NA; V gene: TRBV5-6; D gene: NA; CDR3 DNA: TGTGCCAGCAGCTTTGGGAGGGCTAGCTCCTATAATTCACCCCTCCACTTT; CDR3 protein: CASSFGRASSYNSPLHF
J gene: TRBJ1-1; clone size: NA; V gene: TRBV4-1; D gene: NA; CDR3 DNA: TGCGCCAGCAGCCTAAGAATTGGGCGGAACACTGAAGCTTTCTTT; CDR3 protein: CASSLRIGRNTEAFF
J gene: TRBJ1-1; clone size: NA; V gene: TRBV5-1; D gene: NA; CDR3 DNA: TGCGCCAGCAGCTTGGCTGGGGCGGGGGTTGATGAAGCTTTCTTT; CDR3 protein: CASSLAGAGVDEAFF
J gene: TRBJ2-3; clone size: NA; V gene: TRBV9; D gene: NA; CDR3 DNA: TGTGCCAGCGCCTTGGGGCAAAGCACAGATACGCAGTATTTT; CDR3 protein: CASALGQSTDTQYF
J gene: TRBJ1-5; clone size: NA; V gene: TRBV15; D gene: NA; CDR3 DNA: TGTGCCACCAGCAGCCAGGGGAACAATCAGCCCCAGCATTTT; CDR3 protein: CATSSQGNNQPQHF
J gene: TRBJ2-7; clone size: NA; V gene: TRBV5-1; D gene: NA; CDR3 DNA: TGCGCCAGCAGCTTACCGAGCAGCTCCTACGAGCAGTACTTC; CDR3 protein: CASSLPSSSYEQYF
J gene: TRBJ1-2; clone size: NA; V gene: TRBV27; D gene: TRBD1; CDR3 DNA: TGTGCCAGCAGACTCCTTGAAGGACAGGGGGGCTACACCTTC; CDR3 protein: CASRLLEGQGGYTF
J gene: TRBJ2-7; clone size: few; V gene: TRBV5-4; D gene: NA; CDR3 DNA: TGTGCCAGCAGCTTGGACGCAGAGTTATCAGAGCAGTACTTC; CDR3 protein: CASSLDAELSEQYF
J gene: TRBJ2-1; clone size: NA; V gene: TRBV7-2; D gene: NA; CDR3 DNA: TGTGCCAGCAGCTTAACCGGGAATCCCATTTCGTACAATGAGCAGTTCTTC; CDR3 protein: CASSLTGNPISYNEQFF
J gene: TRBJ1-1; clone size: NA; V gene: TRBV27; D gene: TRBD1; CDR3 DNA: TGTGCCAGCAGCTCTAACAGGGGGCGAGGGAGCACTGAAGCTTTCTTT; CDR3 protein: CASSSNRGRGSTEAFF
J gene: TRBJ1-2; clone size: NA; V gene: TRBV28; D gene: NA; CDR3 DNA: TGTGCCAGCAGCCCGACCCAAAGGCGAGGCTACACCTTC; CDR3 protein: CASSPTQRRGYTF